This is a list of T cell receptor beta chains from one sample in a study of blood T cell repertoires in COVID-19. Only in-frame clones appear in the TCRdb table, and some are missing; sequencing was by immunoSEQ multiplex PCR. The data show some 19,000 clones, 82% seen once. The sample comprised peripheral blood. Receptors originate from a human donor in a cohort sampled during active COVID-19. CDR3s include the opening cysteine and the closing phenylalanine or tryptophan. The D gene is left open where the match is weak. Size is stated for part of the rows, as once, few or many counts, or as a class when the clone is expanded.

D | size | J | V | DNA | CDR3
TRBD1 | . | TRBJ2-3 | TRBV5-6 | TGTGCCAGCAGCGGTTCCGGGACAGGGGATCTCACAGATACGCAGTATTTT | CASSGSGTGDLTDTQYF
TRBD1 | . | TRBJ2-6 | TRBV6-6 | TGTGCCAGCAGCCGGACAGGGACCGGGGCCAACGTCCTGACTTTC | CASSRTGTGANVLTF
TRBD2 | . | TRBJ2-1 | TRBV6-5 | TGTGCCAGCAGTTCTGGGACTAGCGGGATAAATGAGCAGTTCTTC | CASSSGTSGINEQFF
TRBD1 | once | TRBJ2-2 | TRBV6-1 | TGTGCCAGCAGTGATCCCCGACAGGGTAACGGGGAGCTGTTTTTT | CASSDPRQGNGELFF
TRBD1 | . | TRBJ2-7 | TRBV20-1 | TGCAGTGCTAGTACCGGGACAGGTCCCTACGAGCAGTACTTC | CSASTGTGPYEQYF
. | . | TRBJ2-2 | TRBV30 | TGTGCCCTCCGGGACTCCGGAACCGGGGAGCTGTTTTTT | CALRDSGTGELFF
TRBD2 | . | TRBJ2-3 | TRBV9 | TGTGCCAGCAGCGTTACGGGAGGGCCCCCAGATACGCAGTATTTT | CASSVTGGPPDTQYF
TRBD2 | . | TRBJ2-3 | TRBV6-4 | TGTGCCAGCAGTGAAGCTAGCGGGAGTGCTGATACGCAGTATTTT | CASSEASGSADTQYF
. | . | TRBJ2-1 | TRBV7-2 | TGTGCCAGCAGCTCAGTTAGCTGGCCGGATGAGCAGTTCTTC | CASSSVSWPDEQFF
. | . | TRBJ2-1 | TRBV7-2 | TGTGCCAGCAGCTTCCTAGCGCCGGGCGTACAGAATGAGCAGTTCTTC | CASSFLAPGVQNEQFF
. | . | TRBJ1-6 | TRBV5-1 | TGCGCCAGCAGACAGGGATTGGATAATTCACCCCTCCACTTT | CASRQGLDNSPLHF
TRBD1 | . | TRBJ1-5 | TRBV18 | TGTGCCAGCTCACGGGACAGGGACCAGCCCCAGCATTTT | CASSRDRDQPQHF
. | . | TRBJ2-2 | TRBV6-5 | TGTGCCAGCAGTTATGGGCTGGCCGGGGAGCTGTTTTTT | CASSYGLAGELFF
. | . | TRBJ1-4 | TRBV6-1 | TGTGCCAGCAGTGAAGGGCGGGGAGGGGGTAATGAAAAACTGTTTTTT | CASSEGRGGGNEKLFF
. | . | TRBJ2-3 | TRBV11-1 | TGTGCCAGCAGCTTAGCGAGGCAATACACAGATACGCAGTATTTT | CASSLARQYTDTQYF
. | . | TRBJ2-3 | TRBV21-1 | TGTGCCAGCATCCCGGATGAACTATACACAGATACGCAGTATTTT | CASIPDELYTDTQYF
. | once | TRBJ2-2 | TRBV5-4 | TGTGCCAGCAGCTTGGATCAGGGCGGGGAGCTGTTTTTT | CASSLDQGGELFF